A single sample gave rise to the 21 T cell receptor beta chains below, sequenced in a study of CD8 T cells in ankylosing spondylitis. One entry per CDR3 protein, called by TCRdb with MiXCR from the 5' RACE reads. This sample has 150,000 to 200,000 distinct CDR3 sequences, with about 9.9% found just once. The sequencing sample was made of blood, either unsorted or a sorted T cell fraction (not recorded which). The receptors were gathered from a male donor with ankylosing spondylitis or in good health (not recorded which).

The J gene is TRBJ2-4, the V gene TRBV5-1; 7 bases fit TRBD1. Trimming removed 0 bases from V and 5 bases from J; junction bases left unmatched: 8. CDR3 size: 16 residues. The germline CDR1 and CDR2 sequences are SGHRS and YFSETQ. The CDR3 protein is CASSLGGQGVQNIQYF. For the CDR3, the DNA is TGCGCCAGCAGCTTGGGCGGGCAGGGGGTACAAAACATTCAGTACTTC. Based on the CDR3 plus reference TRBV5-1 and TRBJ2-4, the full variable domain is KAGVTQTPRYLIKTRGQQVTLSCSPISGHRSVSWYQQTPGQGLQFLFEYFSETQRNKGNFPGRFSGRQFSNSRSEMNVSTLELGDSALYLCASSLGGQGVQNIQYFGAGTRLSVL.

This clonotype appeared many times. The V and J genes are TRBV4-1 and TRBJ1-4, with 7 bases fitting TRBD1. CDR3 size: 15 residues. CDR1 MGHRA and CDR2 YSYEKL come from the germline V gene. V was pared by 6 bases and J by 5 bases, with 9 bases of the junction left unmatched. CDR3 in amino acids: CASRLRQGGNEKLFF. The CDR3 coding sequence is TGCGCCAGCAGATTGAGACAGGGTGGGAATGAAAAACTGTTTTTT.

The CDR3 loop is CASSSITGGTGELFF. DNA of the CDR3: TGTGCCAGCAGCTCTATCACAGGGGGGACCGGGGAGCTGTTTTTT. This chain joins TRBV7-6 and TRBJ2-2, with TRBD1 matching over 8 bases. This CDR3 has 15 residues. Germline-derived CDR1 and CDR2 are SGHVS and FNYEAQ. Trimming cost V 4 bases and J 5 bases; bases outside gene matches: 6.

This clonotype showed up many times. This chain links TRBV21-1 with TRBJ1-5; the D segment call TRBD1 is taken from the table without a DNA check. TRBV21-1 is a pseudogene segment. This CDR3 has 15 residues. CDR3 sequence reads: CASSLHRVSHQPQHF. Written as DNA, the CDR3 is TGTGCCAGCAGCCTGCACAGGGTTTCCCATCAGCCCCAGCATTTT.

This clonotype was picked up many times. V is TRBV10-3 and J is TRBJ2-5; no definite D call. The CDR3 spans 14 residues. The V end was cut by 3 bases, the J end by 4 bases, with 12 bases between. Germline CDR1 ENHRY, CDR2 SYGVKD. This CDR3 is CAISEGATRETQYF. The CDR3 DNA is TGTGCCATCAGTGAAGGAGCTACGAGAGAGACCCAGTACTTC.

In this sample, this clonotype turned up many times. The gene calls are TRBV12-3 or TRBV12-4 and TRBJ2-1; either TRBD1 or TRBD2 may fit D (5 bases each). The CDR3 runs to 13 residues. Trimming took 8 bases from V and 3 from J, leaving 11 bases between them. The CDR3 loop is CASGGRGYNEQFF. The CDR3 DNA is TGTGCCAGCGGGGGAAGGGGCTACAATGAGCAGTTCTTC.

This clonotype occurred many times. The V call is TRBV20-1, the J call TRBJ1-2; D is perhaps TRBD1 (6 bases). With 1 base removed from V and 10 bases from J, the gap between germline ends came to 10 bases. The CDR3 is 11 amino acids. Per germline, CDR1 DFQATT and CDR2 SNEGSKA (reference sequence). CDR3 sequence: CSARGGAFYTF. The CDR3 DNA sequence: TGCAGTGCTAGAGGGGGGGCCTTCTACACCTTC.

This clonotype was detected only a few times. The V and J genes are TRBV11-2 and TRBJ2-4; D is unclear. The germline V gene has CDR1 SGHAT and CDR2 FQNNGV. This CDR3 is 16 amino acids long. Deletions cut 5 bases from V and 0 bases from J, with 14 bases between. The CDR3 spells CASSPRSAVAKNIQYF. The CDR3 coding sequence is TGTGCCAGCAGCCCCCGTTCGGCGGTAGCCAAAAACATTCAGTACTTC.

This clonotype has only a few counts. The chain recombines TRBV5-1 with TRBJ2-2; a weak D match, TRBD2 (5 bases). The length of the CDR3 is 14 residues. V lost 10 bases to trimming and J lost 1 base, with 14 bases between them. From germline, CDR1 is SGHRS and CDR2 YFSETQ. CDR3 in amino acids: CASLGELNTGELFF. DNA for the CDR3: TGCGCCTCGCTCGGGGAACTGAACACCGGGGAGCTGTTTTTT.

This clonotype came up a few times. This rearrangement joins TRBV4-1 to TRBJ2-2; 7 bases are shared with TRBD1. Germline V CDR1 and CDR2: MGHRA, YSYEKL. Germline trimming cut 1 base from V and 4 bases from J; bases unmatched to any gene: 12. CDR3 size: 18 residues. The CDR3 reads CASSQVGRGITTTGELFF. The CDR3 region has the DNA TGCGCCAGCAGCCAAGTAGGCAGGGGGATTACGACCACCGGGGAGCTGTTTTTT.

This clonotype came up many times. V gene TRBV29-1 combines with J gene TRBJ1-5; D unresolved. Germline-derived CDR1 and CDR2 are SQVTM and ANQGSEA. V gave up 6 bases and J gave up 0 bases, with 6 bases separating them. This CDR3 is 12 amino acids long. For the CDR3, the DNA is TGCAGCGTCGGATATAGCAATCAGCCCCAGCATTTT. It translates to CSVGYSNQPQHF.

The sample holds many counts of this clonotype. The chain couples TRBV5-1 to TRBJ2-5; 11 bases map to TRBD1. J was trimmed by 5 bases and V by 4 bases; bases with no gene match: 7. Germline V gene sequence: CDR1 SGHRS, CDR2 YFSETQ. The CDR3 is made up of 15 amino acids. The chain's CDR3 is CASSTRTGGPETQYF. The CDR3 DNA follows: TGCGCCAGCAGCACACGGACAGGGGGCCCTGAGACCCAGTACTTC.

This clonotype was counted only a few times. This chain joins TRBV29-1 and TRBJ2-1, with D tentatively TRBD2 (5 bases). Germline values: CDR1 SQVTM, CDR2 ANQGSEA. This CDR3 has 17 amino acids. Trimming removed 2 bases at V and 3 bases at J, with 20 bases between. The CDR3 DNA reads TGCAGCGTTGAATCGGGGTCTCTGTGGCCTCGCTACAATGAGCAGTTCTTC. It codes for CSVESGSLWPRYNEQFF.

This clonotype was detected ten times or more. The V call is TRBV3-1, the J call TRBJ1-6; no firm D call. This CDR3 has 15 amino acids. Germline CDR1 and CDR2: LGHDT and YNNKEL (reference sequence). Trimming stripped 1 base from V and 6 bases from J, with 10 bases between. Here the CDR3 reads CASSQANGLNSPLHF. The CDR3 bases are TGTGCCAGCAGCCAAGCAAATGGGCTTAATTCACCCCTCCACTTT.

This clonotype has at least ten counts. The chain couples TRBV4-1 to TRBJ2-7, with D possibly being TRBD1 or TRBD2 (5 bases each). V was pared by 0 bases and J by 7 bases, with 19 bases between. There are 16 residues in the CDR3. CDR1 is MGHRA and CDR2 is YSYEKL in the germline V gene. The CDR3 DNA reads as TGCGCCAGCAGCCAAGATGTGGCATTCGGGTGGGGGGAGCAGTACTTC. Residues: CASSQDVAFGWGEQYF.

V is TRBV10-3 and J is TRBJ1-2; TRBD1 matches at 9 bases. Germline CDR1 ENHRY, CDR2 SYGVKD. The CDR3 runs to 15 residues. Losses at the gene ends were 3 bases for V and 4 bases for J; bases not matched to a gene: 6. The CDR3 region has the DNA TGTGCCATCAGTGAATCCGGGGGACAGGGCTATGGCTACACCTTC. This codes for CAISESGGQGYGYTF.

This clonotype showed up just a few times. The gene calls are TRBV18 and TRBJ2-1; a weak D match, TRBD2 (6 bases). Germline CDR1 is KGHSH and CDR2 is LQKENI. CDR3 length: 15 residues. V was shortened by 4 bases and J by 7 bases, with 17 bases between the two germline ends. CDR3 amino acids: CASSHDETRINEQFF. The CDR3 DNA follows: TGTGCCAGCTCACACGATGAGACTAGAATAAATGAGCAGTTCTTC.

This chain uses TRBV29-1 with TRBJ2-5; either TRBD1 or TRBD2 may supply D (5 bases each). Germline CDR1 SQVTM, CDR2 ANQGSEA. This CDR3 is built from 14 residues. Trimming took 1 base from V and 4 from J, leaving 13 bases between them. CDR3 residues: CSVEGGLGLETQYF. CDR3 nucleotides: TGCAGCGTTGAAGGGGGGTTGGGGTTAGAGACCCAGTACTTC.

In this sample, this clonotype turned up many times. The chain uses TRBV5-6 and TRBJ2-1, with 8 nucleotides matching TRBD2. The CDR3 runs 14 residues. With V trimmed by 1 base and J by 5 bases, 2 bases remained unmatched. Looked up from germline, CDR1 is SGHDT and CDR2 is YYEEEE. The CDR3 region has the DNA TGTGCCAGCAGCTTGACGGGAGGGGACAATGAGCAGTTCTTC. Translated: CASSLTGGDNEQFF.

This clonotype was seen at least ten times. The V and J genes are TRBV20-1 and TRBJ1-2; D gene unclear. The CDR3 contains 15 residues. In germline, CDR1 is DFQATT, CDR2 SNEGSKA (reference sequence). Deletions cut 3 bases from V and 7 bases from J, with 21 bases between. The CDR3 coding sequence is TGCAGTGCTAGTCTCCGGGTCACGAGAAAGGTTGGCTACACCTTC. It yields the protein CSASLRVTRKVGYTF.

In its sample, this clonotype was seen many times. V usage is TRBV15 and J usage is TRBJ1-2; TRBD1 matches at 7 bases. The CDR3 length is 14 residues. CDR1 is LNHNV and CDR2 is YYDKDF in the germline V gene (reference sequence). V shed 1 base and J 8 bases; nucleotides not matched to a gene: 7. CDR3 in DNA: TGTGCCACCAGCAGAGGACAGGGACAGAAGGGCTACACCTTC. Translation gives CATSRGQGQKGYTF.